The rows below give T cell receptor beta chains drawn from one sample of a study of cytomegalovirus exposure and HLA in healthy donors. Sequencing used immunoSEQ multiplex PCR; TCRdb keeps in-frame clones, though not all of them. Seen here are 200,000 or so clones, around 80% observed once, and the top ten hold around 15%. The sample consisted of PBMCs. The receptors stem from a woman in her twenties or thirties in good health and CMV-seropositive. Each CDR3 is given without its conserved first and last residue. Fields, in order: V gene, J gene, CDR3 protein.

v_call: TRBV7-9; j_call: TRBJ1-2; cdr3_aa: ASSLGGRFYGYT
v_call: TRBV4-2; j_call: TRBJ1-5; cdr3_aa: ASSQDEGQGWPQH
v_call: TRBV2; j_call: TRBJ2-5; cdr3_aa: ASGPSGYETQY
v_call: TRBV30; j_call: TRBJ2-2; cdr3_aa: AWRSLRTGELF
v_call: TRBV2; j_call: TRBJ2-1; cdr3_aa: ASSLQGVSVYNEQF
v_call: TRBV7-8; j_call: TRBJ1-5; cdr3_aa: ASSLGVLNQPQH
v_call: TRBV19; j_call: TRBJ2-6; cdr3_aa: ASSIDSAGFGANVLT
v_call: TRBV29-1; j_call: TRBJ2-1; cdr3_aa: SVVAGGHNEQF
v_call: TRBV19; j_call: TRBJ2-2; cdr3_aa: ASTQPGLAHYTGELF
v_call: TRBV27; j_call: TRBJ1-1; cdr3_aa: ASSSTGGGGTEAF
v_call: TRBV29-1; j_call: TRBJ1-1; cdr3_aa: SVTTGGNTEAF
v_call: TRBV10-3; j_call: TRBJ2-7; cdr3_aa: AISPRQDGSTRQY
v_call: TRBV2; j_call: TRBJ1-5; cdr3_aa: ASSPDSPYSNQPQH
v_call: TRBV28; j_call: TRBJ1-1; cdr3_aa: ASRGGASTEAF
v_call: TRBV7-2; j_call: TRBJ1-4; cdr3_aa: ASSLERTGGPNEKLF
v_call: TRBV6-5; j_call: TRBJ2-7; cdr3_aa: ASSSPGTYIYEQY
v_call: TRBV6-5; j_call: TRBJ2-7; cdr3_aa: ASGTSGLREQY
v_call: TRBV5-4; j_call: TRBJ1-2; cdr3_aa: ASSFGRVNGYT
v_call: TRBV5-1; j_call: TRBJ1-2; cdr3_aa: ASSLGTENYGYT
v_call: TRBV11-2; j_call: TRBJ2-7; cdr3_aa: ASSLERLNYEQY
v_call: TRBV6-5; j_call: TRBJ2-3; cdr3_aa: ASSTRDSSTDTQY
v_call: TRBV29-1; j_call: TRBJ2-2; cdr3_aa: SAIFVNTGELF
v_call: TRBV27; j_call: TRBJ2-7; cdr3_aa: ASSLSFGGEQY
v_call: TRBV5-6; j_call: TRBJ1-2; cdr3_aa: ASSFIQGHGYT
v_call: TRBV6-1; j_call: TRBJ1-3; cdr3_aa: ASSAIQGGNTIY
v_call: TRBV19; j_call: TRBJ2-2; cdr3_aa: ASSIGLDFTGELF
v_call: TRBV5-1; j_call: TRBJ2-7; cdr3_aa: ASSLAGGNEQY
v_call: TRBV30; j_call: TRBJ1-4; cdr3_aa: ASLQTGEKLF
v_call: TRBV4-1; j_call: TRBJ2-5; cdr3_aa: ASSQEESSGAQETQY
v_call: TRBV30; j_call: TRBJ1-3; cdr3_aa: AWQVFSGNTIY
v_call: TRBV30; j_call: TRBJ2-1; cdr3_aa: AWSVTAGGFNEQF
v_call: TRBV19; j_call: TRBJ1-5; cdr3_aa: ASTSTAGGLEPQH